This entry describes one TCR beta chain. Its matching antigen is unknown. The germline CDR1 and CDR2 sequences are SQVTM and ANQGSEA. This CDR3 region has 12 residues. V lost 8 bases to trimming and J lost 2 bases, with 12 bases between them. This specimen belongs to a study of T cell repertoires in cytomegalovirus infection. Turning to the study itself: The public TCR beta signatures pointed to both CMV infection and matching HLA type.

In TCRdb, the reads were re-called with MiXCR into one record per CDR3 protein. The profile shows around 200,000 distinct CDR3 sequences, 17% of them singletons. Study-wide results and limits: The cumulative frequency of public TCR beta families distinguished individuals who carried CMV together with the relevant HLA. The ex vivo response showed dominance by HLA-C-restricted CMV-specific TCR beta clonotypes.

V is TRBV29-1 and J is TRBJ2-5; D is unresolved. Specimen: CD8+ T cells from PBMCs. The clonotype comes from a human donor in good health (CMV status not recorded). Some clones in this sample may be carry-over from other donors' samples. The CDR3 reads CSSGSGQETQYF. The CDR3 region has the DNA TGCAGCTCCGGGTCAGGTCAAGAGACCCAGTACTTC.